A selection of T cell receptor beta chains follows, all from one sample in a study of blood T cell repertoires in COVID-19. Method: immunoSEQ multiplex PCR; TCRdb's copy keeps in-frame clones and lacks some. The table has some 70,000 clones, 90% seen once. Material: peripheral blood. The receptors stem from a man in his forties or fifties with acute or convalescent COVID-19. Each CDR3 is given with its conserved first and last residue. A D gene is named only where the DNA matches it firmly. Expanded clones get a size class; other rows say once, few or many, or leave the size out.

d_call,v_call,clone_size,j_call,cdr3_aa,cdr3_nt
NA,TRBV6-5,NA,TRBJ1-5,CASSPGGGNQPQHF,TGTGCCAGCAGTCCCGGAGGGGGCAATCAGCCCCAGCATTTT
NA,TRBV30,NA,TRBJ1-2,CAWSRVSTAF,TGTGCCTGGAGCAGGGTTTCAACCGCCTTC
NA,TRBV15,NA,TRBJ2-1,CATSRDLGGLYNEQFF,TGTGCCACCAGCAGAGATCTGGGGGGGCTCTACAATGAGCAGTTCTTC
NA,TRBV3-1/TRBV3-2,medium-sized,TRBJ2-7,CASSRSSVYYEQYF,TGTGCCAGCAGCCGTAGTAGCGTATACTACGAGCAGTACTTC
TRBD1,TRBV12-3/TRBV12-4,NA,TRBJ2-1,CASGRTGYEQFF,TGTGCCAGCGGGAGGACAGGGTATGAGCAGTTCTTC
TRBD1,TRBV27,few,TRBJ2-7,CASSTRQGGRHEQYF,TGTGCCAGCAGTACGCGACAGGGGGGAAGACACGAGCAGTACTTC
TRBD1,TRBV4-1,NA,TRBJ2-7,CASSQDQGTVDYEQYF,TGCGCCAGCAGCCAAGACCAGGGGACAGTAGACTACGAGCAGTACTTC
NA,TRBV28,NA,TRBJ2-3,CASSPYRRRTDTQYF,TGTGCCAGCAGCCCGTATAGGCGGCGCACAGATACGCAGTATTTT
NA,TRBV9,few,TRBJ2-1,CASSVAAGRSSYNEQFF,TGTGCCAGCAGCGTAGCTGCGGGGAGGAGCTCCTACAATGAGCAGTTCTTC
TRBD1,TRBV2,once,TRBJ1-2,CASRRTGTGATF,TGTGCCAGCAGACGAACCGGGACAGGGGCCACCTTC
NA,TRBV11-3,NA,TRBJ1-1,CASSLEHENGEAFF,TGTGCCAGCAGCTTAGAGCACGAAAACGGTGAAGCTTTCTTT
TRBD1,TRBV19,once,TRBJ1-3,CASSPRTGPSSGNTIYF,TGTGCCAGTAGTCCTAGGACAGGGCCTAGCTCTGGAAACACCATATATTTT
NA,TRBV18,NA,TRBJ2-5,CASSPTGGTGETQYF,TGTGCCAGCTCACCGACGGGCGGGACGGGGGAGACCCAGTACTTC
TRBD2,TRBV19,NA,TRBJ2-1,CASSPLAGVNEQFF,TGTGCCAGTAGTCCACTAGCGGGAGTTAATGAGCAGTTCTTC
TRBD1,TRBV4-1,NA,TRBJ2-7,CASRDFGTGKTYEQYF,TGCGCCAGCAGGGACTTCGGGACAGGAAAAACCTACGAGCAGTACTTC
NA,TRBV30,NA,TRBJ1-4,CAWSVAQVREKLFF,TGTGCCTGGAGTGTGGCCCAGGTACGCGAAAAACTGTTTTTT
TRBD1,TRBV18,few,TRBJ2-6,CASSPLGTGGSGANVLTF,TGTGCCAGCTCACCACTCGGGACAGGGGGCTCCGGGGCCAACGTCCTGACTTTC
TRBD1,TRBV11-2,NA,TRBJ1-1,CASSRTGLEAFF,TGTGCCAGCAGCCGGACAGGCCTTGAAGCTTTCTTT
TRBD2,TRBV10-2,NA,TRBJ2-7,CASSYSTSGNHEQYF,TGCGCCAGCAGTTATTCGACTAGCGGGAATCACGAGCAGTACTTC
TRBD2,TRBV7-9,NA,TRBJ2-3,CASRRPGLAGERADTQYF,TGTGCCAGCCGTCGACCGGGACTAGCGGGAGAACGGGCAGATACGCAGTATTTT
NA,TRBV19,few,TRBJ1-3,CASSRGGTGNTIYF,TGTGCCAGTAGTAGAGGGGGAACTGGAAACACCATATATTTT
NA,TRBV30,NA,TRBJ2-5,CALKPEETQYF,TGTGCCCTAAAACCGGAAGAGACCCAGTACTTC
TRBD2,TRBV5-1,NA,TRBJ2-3,CASSLEAGTSGKKNTQYF,TGCGCCAGCAGCTTGGAGGCCGGGACTAGCGGGAAAAAAAATACGCAGTATTTT
NA,TRBV6-5,NA,TRBJ1-1,CASNQGNRYTEAFF,TGTGCCAGCAACCAGGGGAATCGGTACACTGAAGCTTTCTTT
TRBD2,TRBV2,NA,TRBJ2-7,CASKGGRRAYEQYF,TGTGCCAGCAAGGGCGGGAGACGAGCCTACGAGCAGTACTTC
TRBD1,TRBV7-8,NA,TRBJ2-7,CASRTGQDYEQYF,TGTGCCAGCAGGACGGGACAGGACTACGAGCAGTACTTC
NA,TRBV6-5,NA,TRBJ2-7,CASSYSPLASEQYF,TGTGCCAGCAGTTACTCGCCCCTAGCGAGCGAGCAGTACTTC
NA,TRBV9,NA,TRBJ2-1,CASSASGRAYNEQFF,TGTGCCAGCAGCGCGTCAGGCCGTGCTTACAATGAGCAGTTCTTC
TRBD1,TRBV7-6,NA,TRBJ2-5,CASSWSTGGETQYF,TGTGCCAGCAGCTGGTCGACAGGGGGGGAGACCCAGTACTTC
NA,TRBV12-5,NA,TRBJ1-4,CASGGGQLNDEKLFF,TGTGCTAGTGGGGGCGGACAGCTAAATGATGAAAAACTGTTTTTT
NA,TRBV18,NA,TRBJ2-7,CASSRANEAAYEQYF,TGTGCCAGCTCACGCGCTAACGAAGCGGCCTACGAGCAGTACTTC
NA,TRBV11-3,NA,TRBJ2-4,CASSPAGGSEHF,TGTGCCAGCAGCCCCGCCGGAGGGTCTGAGCACTTC
TRBD2,TRBV7-7,NA,TRBJ2-5,CASSPQGGRGETQYF,TGTGCCAGCAGCCCCCAGGGAGGGCGCGGAGAGACCCAGTACTTC
NA,TRBV27,NA,TRBJ1-1,CASSVRENTEAFF,TGTGCCAGCAGTGTCCGGGAGAACACTGAAGCTTTCTTT
NA,TRBV19,NA,TRBJ1-1,CASSIVSGIGNTEAFF,TGTGCCAGTAGTATAGTGTCGGGAATTGGGAACACTGAAGCTTTCTTT
TRBD1,TRBV24-1,NA,TRBJ2-3,CATSDYRGRTDTQYF,TGTGCCACCAGTGACTACAGGGGCCGCACAGATACGCAGTATTTT
NA,TRBV11-2,once,TRBJ2-5,CASSFGAGRETQYF,TGTGCCAGCAGCTTTGGGGCAGGGAGGGAGACCCAGTACTTC
TRBD2,TRBV5-5,NA,TRBJ2-7,CASSSGLQTYEQYF,TGTGCCAGCAGCTCGGGACTACAAACCTACGAGCAGTACTTC
NA,TRBV30,NA,TRBJ2-7,CAWSAGGSSYEQYF,TGTGCCTGGAGTGCCGGGGGATCCTCCTACGAGCAGTACTTC
TRBD2,TRBV18,NA,TRBJ2-7,CASSHSTSGYEQYF,TGTGCCAGCTCCCATTCGACTAGCGGGTACGAGCAGTACTTC